One and the same sample provided the 31 T cell receptor beta chains below, sequenced in a study of blood T cells in healthy people across ages. Through a sample-barcoded 5' primer and a J-beta primer mix, a second PCR was run for roughly 6 to 12 cycles. TCRdb reprocessed the 5' RACE reads with MiXCR, giving one entry per CDR3 protein. The data show 2 million or so distinct CDR3 sequences, around half seen once. The sequencing input was blood. Receptor source: a woman aged 40 to 50 in good health.

The chain links TRBV20-1 to TRBJ2-3, with D unresolved. The CDR3 runs 12 residues. Deletions cut 5 bases from V and 4 bases from J, with 10 bases between. Germline V lookup: CDR1 DFQATT, CDR2 SNEGSKA (reference sequence). The CDR3 DNA reads TGCAGTGCTCCCCCACTGGCAGATACGCAGTATTTT. The encoded protein is CSAPPLADTQYF.

This clonotype was seen more than once but under ten times. V gene TRBV29-1 combines with J gene TRBJ2-3, with TRBD2 matching over 11 bases. Germline assignment: CDR1 SQVTM and CDR2 ANQGSEA. With V trimmed by 3 bases and J by 1 base, 3 bases remained unmatched. This CDR3 comprises 15 residues. In DNA, the CDR3 is TGCAGCGTTGATAGCGGGGGGGCCGGCACAGATACGCAGTATTTT. Translation gives CSVDSGGAGTDTQYF.

This clonotype has only a few counts. This sequence joins TRBV6-6 and TRBJ1-1; perhaps TRBD1 as D (5 bases). Trimming left V 5 bases short and J 4 bases short, with 14 bases between. The CDR3 length is 14 residues. Germline V gene lookup returns CDR1 MNHNY and CDR2 SVGAGI (reference sequence). CDR3 nucleotide sequence: TGTGCCAGCAGTGCCTCAGGTGGGGGCACTGAAGCTTTCTTT. Residues: CASSASGGGTEAFF.

V gene TRBV28 combines with J gene TRBJ2-1; D unclear. The CDR3 covers 12 residues. The V gene lost 3 bases and the J gene lost 5 bases, with 5 bases spanning the gap. From germline, CDR1 is MDHEN and CDR2 SYDVKM. The DNA for the CDR3 is TGTGCCAGCAGTTTGATCGACAATGAGCAGTTCTTC. This codes for CASSLIDNEQFF.

V is TRBV11-2 and J is TRBJ2-1; 10 bases are a match to TRBD2. Germline-derived CDR1 and CDR2 are SGHAT and FQNNGV. V trimming: 8 bases; J trimming: 3 bases; junction bases outside the gene matches: 10. The CDR3 totals 16 residues. CDR3 nucleotide sequence: TGTGCCAGCGGCTCAACCGGGACTAGCGTCTACAATGAGCAGTTCTTC. Protein sequence: CASGSTGTSVYNEQFF.

The V and J genes are TRBV4-3 and TRBJ2-4; 7 bases line up with TRBD2. The J call may be faulty, since TRBJ2-7 better matches the DNA end. Germline CDR1 reads LGHNA; CDR2 reads YSLEER. CDR3 size: 17 residues. DNA for the CDR3: TGCGCCAGCAGCCAAGATGGGGCGGGAGTTTCTAGCAACGAGCAGTACTTC. Translation: CASSQDGAGVSSNEQYF.

The chain couples TRBV4-2 to TRBJ2-7; D may match TRBD1 or TRBD2 (5 bases each). CDR3 length equals 13 residues. The V gene's germline CDR1 is LGHNA and CDR2 YNFKEQ. The V gene lost 0 bases and the J gene lost 10 bases, with 13 bases spanning the gap. The CDR3 DNA sequence: TGTGCCAGCAGCCAAGATCGATCGGGGCACCAGTACTTC. Its protein product is CASSQDRSGHQYF.

The chain links TRBV28 to TRBJ1-2; TRBD1 might be the D (5 bases). This CDR3 contains 12 residues. Trimming took off 6 bases at V and 8 bases at J, with 13 bases between the two ends. CDR1 and CDR2 (germline): MDHEN, SYDVKM. This chain's CDR3 is CASRLPGRGYTF. In nucleotides, the CDR3 is TGTGCCAGCAGACTCCCGGGGCGAGGCTACACCTTC.

This clonotype has just one count. The gene calls are TRBV20-1 and TRBJ2-7; weak D call: TRBD2 (6 bases). There are 15 residues in the CDR3. With 3 bases removed from V and 1 base from J, the gap between germline ends came to 16 bases. Germline values: CDR1 DFQATT, CDR2 SNEGSKA (reference sequence). Here the CDR3 reads CSASERTTLSYEQYF. In DNA, the CDR3 is TGCAGTGCTAGCGAGAGGACTACTCTTTCCTACGAGCAGTACTTC.

This chain links TRBV7-3 with TRBJ1-6; unclear D gene. From germline, CDR1 is SGHTA and CDR2 FQGTGA. V was shortened by 2 bases and J by 0 bases, with 14 bases between the two germline ends. There are 18 residues in the CDR3. This chain's CDR3 is CASSLCQELSSYNSPLHF. CDR3 in DNA: TGTGCCAGCAGCTTATGCCAGGAACTAAGCTCCTATAATTCACCCCTCCACTTT.

This clonotype occurred a few times. The chain links TRBV10-3 to TRBJ2-3, with unresolved D. CDR1 is ENHRY and CDR2 is SYGVKD in the germline V gene. Trimming stripped 0 bases from V and 8 bases from J, with 9 bases between. The CDR3 contains 13 residues. The CDR3 spells CAISESAPGTQYF. CDR3 coding DNA: TGTGCCATCAGTGAGTCTGCCCCTGGTACGCAGTATTTT.

The rearrangement joins TRBV25-1 to TRBJ2-2; 8 nucleotides align to TRBD1. V was pared by 3 bases and J by 5 bases, with 5 bases of the junction left unmatched. The germline CDR1 and CDR2 sequences are MGHDK and SYGVNS. The CDR3 runs 15 residues. DNA for the CDR3: TGTGCCAGCAGTGATGCAGGGGGCAGGACCGGGGAGCTGTTTTTT. Translated, it gives CASSDAGGRTGELFF.

This clonotype has only a few counts. The V gene is TRBV7-2, the J gene TRBJ1-6; D unclear. Germline V CDR1 and CDR2: SGHTA, FQGNSA. With 1 base removed from V and 9 bases from J, the gap between germline ends came to 13 bases. CDR3 size: 15 residues. The CDR3 coding sequence is TGTGCCAGCAGCTTAGGGACCCTTGGAGGTTCACCCCTCCACTTT. Residues: CASSLGTLGGSPLHF.

The CDR3 coding sequence is TGCGCCAGCAGCTTGTTCGCGTCTCTTACTAATGAGCAGTTCTTC. Translating gives CASSLFASLTNEQFF. This chain joins TRBV5-1 and TRBJ2-1; D not certain. Germline CDR1 is SGHRS and CDR2 is YFSETQ. V was trimmed by 1 base and J by 7 bases, leaving 15 bases between them. CDR3 length equals 15 residues.

The rearrangement links TRBV29-1 to TRBJ2-3; D gene ambiguous. Looked up from germline, CDR1 is SQVTM and CDR2 is ANQGSEA. CDR3 length equals 13 residues. With 7 bases removed from V and 4 bases from J, the gap between germline ends came to 15 bases. The CDR3 sequence is CSGSSVGSDTQYF. The CDR3 DNA reads TGCAGCGGCTCCTCTGTGGGCTCAGATACGCAGTATTTT.

J is TRBJ2-3 and V is TRBV6-5; tentative D call: TRBD2 (5 bases). The CDR3 is made up of 14 amino acids. Germline V lookup: CDR1 MNHEY, CDR2 SVGAGI. The V and J ends lost 6 bases and 0 bases respectively, with 10 bases between them. The CDR3 is CASRAVLSTDTQYF. DNA of the CDR3: TGTGCCAGCAGAGCGGTACTTAGCACAGATACGCAGTATTTT.

The chain recombines TRBV6-5 with TRBJ1-2; 9 bases agree with TRBD1. V trimming: 6 bases; J trimming: 10 bases; junction bases outside the gene matches: 15. The germline V gene has CDR1 MNHEY and CDR2 SVGAGI. The CDR3 has 15 amino acids. The DNA for the CDR3 is TGTGCCAGCAGCTCTTATAACCGGGACAGGGTCTTCTACACCTTC. Its protein is CASSSYNRDRVFYTF.

The chain recombines TRBV29-1 with TRBJ1-5, with a tentative D call TRBD1 (6 bases). CDR3 length: 13 residues. Germline CDR1 is SQVTM and CDR2 is ANQGSEA. The V gene lost 7 bases and the J gene lost 1 base, with 11 bases spanning the gap. Written as DNA, the CDR3 is TGCAGCGCTTCCGGGACAAGCAATCAGCCCCAGCATTTT. Its translation: CSASGTSNQPQHF.

Note on this clonotype: A junction boundary mismatches the germline segment, possibly from a read error. The chain has TRBV12-3 or TRBV12-4 and TRBJ2-7, with 7 bases aligning to TRBD2. The CDR3 has 14 amino acids. The CDR3 nucleotides are TGTGCCTGCAGCCGCGGGGGTTCCTCCTACGAGCAGTACTTC. Translation gives CACSRGGSSYEQYF.

This clonotype was seen more than once but under ten times. The J gene is TRBJ2-5, the V gene TRBV20-1; 8 bases are a match to TRBD1. The CDR3 loop spans 15 amino acids. V lost 2 bases, J lost 3 bases, and 8 bases stayed unmatched. Germline assignment: CDR1 DFQATT and CDR2 SNEGSKA (reference sequence). CDR3 nucleotides: TGCAGTGCTAGAAACTCACAGGGGGTGGAAGAGACCCAGTACTTC. Translated: CSARNSQGVEETQYF.

In this sample, this clonotype turned up once. The genes are TRBV12-5 and TRBJ2-5; D is uncertain. The germline gives CDR1 LGHNT, CDR2 FRNRAP. This CDR3 is built from 13 residues. V was shortened by 5 bases and J by 11 bases, with 18 bases between the two germline ends. The CDR3 coding sequence is TGTGCTAGTGGTCATGGATTGAAGAAAGAGCAGTACTTC. Encoded protein: CASGHGLKKEQYF.

The chain links TRBV7-3 to TRBJ2-1, with 10 bases fitting TRBD2. The junction had 8 bases not matched to a gene; V was cut back by 5 bases and J by 1 base. This CDR3 is built from 17 residues. Germline-derived CDR1 and CDR2 are SGHTA and FQGTGA. CDR3 nucleotide sequence: TGTGCCAGCAGCCTCAGCGGGGGGGCCGTTTCCTACAATGAGCAGTTCTTC. This translates into CASSLSGGAVSYNEQFF.

The gene calls are TRBV20-1 and TRBJ1-2; no reliable D call. The CDR3 is made up of 11 amino acids. The germline V gene encodes CDR1 DFQATT and CDR2 SNEGSKA (reference sequence). The V and J ends lost 3 bases and 5 bases respectively, with 7 bases between them. The CDR3 DNA follows: TGCAGTGCTAGTGGCCATTATGGCTACACCTTC. Translating gives CSASGHYGYTF.

The chain employs TRBV29-1 and TRBJ2-3; possibly TRBD2 for D (6 bases). Trimming pared 1 base from V and 6 bases from J, leaving 17 bases between. Germline V gene sequence: CDR1 SQVTM, CDR2 ANQGSEA. The CDR3 is made up of 15 amino acids. CDR3 in amino acids: CSVEGGDRGSDTQYF. The CDR3 nucleotides are TGCAGCGTTGAAGGCGGGGACCGGGGTTCGGATACGCAGTATTTT.

V usage is TRBV5-1 and J usage is TRBJ2-3; 7 nucleotides agree with TRBD1. Per germline, CDR1 SGHRS and CDR2 YFSETQ. This CDR3 region has 15 residues. The trim removed 0 bases at V and 3 bases at J, leaving 4 bases unmatched. The CDR3 region is CASSLAGTVTDTQYF. As DNA, the CDR3 is TGCGCCAGCAGCTTGGCCGGGACAGTGACAGATACGCAGTATTTT.

This chain links TRBV7-2 with TRBJ2-5; D uncertain. The germline gives CDR1 SGHTA, CDR2 FQGNSA. Trimming took 10 bases from V and 5 from J, leaving 17 bases between them. There are 13 residues in the CDR3. The CDR3 region is CATHGEAGETQYF. The CDR3 DNA reads TGTGCCACCCACGGCGAGGCTGGGGAGACCCAGTACTTC.

This clonotype showed up just a few times. The chain links TRBV25-1 to TRBJ2-7; a weak D match, TRBD1 (6 bases). V was pared by 6 bases and J by 7 bases, with 10 bases between. The CDR3 sequence is 11 residues long. CDR1 is MGHDK and CDR2 is SYGVNS in the germline V gene. The chain's CDR3 is CASRTGREQYF. CDR3 nucleotide sequence: TGTGCCAGCAGGACAGGAAGGGAGCAGTACTTC.

The chain uses TRBV6-5 and TRBJ1-1; 8 bases match TRBD1. Germline V gene lookup returns CDR1 MNHEY and CDR2 SVGAGI. The CDR3 has 17 amino acids. V lost 0 bases to trimming and J lost 4 bases; unmatched junction nucleotides: 10. In DNA, the CDR3 is TGTGCCAGCAGTTACTCGCAGACAGGGGCGGTGGGCACTGAAGCTTTCTTT. Its protein is CASSYSQTGAVGTEAFF.

V is TRBV3-1 and J is TRBJ1-2; D is unclear. Germline V gene sequence: CDR1 LGHDT, CDR2 YNNKEL (reference sequence). CDR3 length: 16 amino acids. Trimming stripped 1 base from V and 10 bases from J, with 22 bases between. The chain's CDR3 is CASSQGAMIKLVDYTF. The DNA for the CDR3 is TGTGCCAGCAGCCAAGGAGCAATGATTAAACTTGTCGACTACACCTTC.

The genes are TRBV4-1 and TRBJ1-2; no reliable D call. This CDR3 is built from 17 residues. The germline V gene encodes CDR1 MGHRA and CDR2 YSYEKL. V lost 2 bases, J lost 0 bases, and 16 bases lay in between. The chain's CDR3 is CASSQRSVGISNYGYTF. As DNA, the CDR3 is TGCGCCAGCAGCCAACGTTCGGTAGGGATTTCTAACTATGGCTACACCTTC.

This clonotype was detected only a few times. The gene calls are TRBV2 and TRBJ2-5, with 16 bases fitting TRBD2. Germline V gene data show CDR1 as SNHLY and CDR2 as FYNNEI. The CDR3 has 17 residues. Trimming cost V 0 bases and J 6 bases; bases outside gene matches: 4. CDR3: CASSEARGLAGGKTQYF. CDR3 sequence (DNA): TGTGCCAGCAGTGAAGCGCGGGGACTAGCGGGGGGGAAGACCCAGTACTTC.